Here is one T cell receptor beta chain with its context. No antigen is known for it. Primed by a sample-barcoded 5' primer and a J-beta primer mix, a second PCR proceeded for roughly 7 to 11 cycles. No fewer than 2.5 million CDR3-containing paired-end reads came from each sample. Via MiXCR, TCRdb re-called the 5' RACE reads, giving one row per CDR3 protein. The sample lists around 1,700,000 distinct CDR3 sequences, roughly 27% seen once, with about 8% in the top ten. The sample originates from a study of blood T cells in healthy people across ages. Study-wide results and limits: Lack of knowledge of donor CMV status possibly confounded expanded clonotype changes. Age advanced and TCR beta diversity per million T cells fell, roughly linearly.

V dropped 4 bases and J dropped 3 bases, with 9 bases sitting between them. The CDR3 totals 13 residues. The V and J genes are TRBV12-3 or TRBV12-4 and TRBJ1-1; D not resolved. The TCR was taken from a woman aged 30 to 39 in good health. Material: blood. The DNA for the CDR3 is TGTGCCAGCAGTTCCCAACAGTACACTGAAGCTTTCTTT. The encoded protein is CASSSQQYTEAFF.